This entry concerns a single T cell receptor beta chain. Its antigen is undetermined. The sample comes from a study of T cell responses to AZD1222 COVID-19 vaccine. General study points: Nearly half of unique spike-specific TCRs reportedly avoided B.1.351 and B.1.1.7 mutated regions.

Germline loops: CDR1 SGHNT, CDR2 YYREEE (reference sequence). The CDR3 loop spans 13 amino acids. With 5 bases clipped from V and 5 bases from J, the junction kept 1 base outside the gene matches. TCRdb's table, derived via immunoSEQ multiplex PCR, lists solely in-frame clones and lacks some. The sample gives around 73,000 clones, roughly 89% of which show up once; approximately 9.3% is in the top ten. This chain links TRBV5-4 with TRBJ2-5, with 12 bases that match TRBD2. Sequenced here: peripheral blood, sampled 28 days after the second AZD1222 dose. The origin of this receptor is an adult who received the AZD1222 COVID-19 vaccine. DNA of the CDR3: TGTGCCAGCAGGCTAGCGGGGGGGGAGACCCAGTACTTC. Translation: CASRLAGGETQYF.